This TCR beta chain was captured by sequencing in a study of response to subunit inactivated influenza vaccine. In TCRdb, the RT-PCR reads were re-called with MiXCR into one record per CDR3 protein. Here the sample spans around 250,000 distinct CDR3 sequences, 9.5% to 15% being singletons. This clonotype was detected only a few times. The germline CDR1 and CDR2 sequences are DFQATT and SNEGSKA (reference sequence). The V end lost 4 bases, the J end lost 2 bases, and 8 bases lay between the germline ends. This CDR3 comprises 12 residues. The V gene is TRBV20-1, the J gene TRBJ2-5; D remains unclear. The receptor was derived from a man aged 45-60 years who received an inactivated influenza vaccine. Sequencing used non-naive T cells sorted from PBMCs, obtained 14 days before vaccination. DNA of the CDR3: TGCAGTGCTAAACCGGGTCAAGAGACCCAGTACTTC. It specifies CSAKPGQETQYF.